This T cell receptor beta chain derives from a study of identical twins. Regarding the study as a whole: Conclusions were based on cross-sectional statistical analysis, without following the same donors. Out-of-frame alpha sequences common to twins exhibited an excess of low generation probability. The abundant beta clonotypes from cord blood had fewer insertions, and memory repertoires had none of this.

This clonotype appeared many times. Its specificity is unknown. This CDR3 is built from 13 residues. Trimming left V 1 base short and J 6 bases short, with 9 bases between. Germline V gives CDR1 DFQATT, CDR2 SNEGSKA (reference sequence). TCRdb re-called the 5' RACE reads with MiXCR, one entry per CDR3 protein. The sample lists about 100,000 distinct CDR3 sequences; about 5.6% were seen once. The material sequenced was memory T cells sorted from blood. This chain connects TRBV20-1 to TRBJ2-2; D gene uncertain. The receptor's source is a woman aged 45-59 years in good health. The CDR3 DNA reads as TGCAGTGCTAGAGGGAGTTTGGCCGGGGAGCTGTTTTTT. Translated, it gives CSARGSLAGELFF.